Presented here are 10 T cell receptor beta chains from one specimen sequenced in a study of cytomegalovirus exposure and HLA in healthy donors. Only in-frame clones appear in the TCRdb table, and some are missing; sequencing was by immunoSEQ multiplex PCR. Counted here are about 67,000 clones, approximately 94% occurring once; the ten biggest clones make up about 0.6%. Source material: PBMCs. The receptors shown here come from a woman aged 18 to 35 in good health and CMV-seronegative.

V usage is TRBV5-4 and J usage is TRBJ2-7; weak D call: TRBD2 (6 bases). The CDR3 length is 15 residues. Germline CDR1 reads SGHNT; CDR2 reads YYREEE (reference sequence). Trimming cost V 3 bases and J 1 base, with 14 bases left between them. Here the CDR3 reads CASSWDGSGSYEQYF. The CDR3 nucleotides are TGTGCCAGCAGCTGGGATGGTAGCGGTTCCTACGAGCAGTACTTC.

This clone appeared a single time. The chain has TRBV11-2 and TRBJ2-3; D unresolved. Germline loops: CDR1 SGHAT, CDR2 FQNNGV. Trimming cost V 5 bases and J 2 bases, with 20 bases left between them. The CDR3 extends over 17 amino acids. This CDR3 is CASSTGDGSRNTDTQYF. The CDR3 coding sequence is TGTGCCAGCAGCACCGGCGATGGTAGCCGAAACACAGATACGCAGTATTTT. Combining the CDR3 with reference TRBV11-2 and TRBJ2-3 gives the whole variable domain EAGVAQSPRYKIIEKRQSVAFWCNPISGHATLYWYQQILGQGPKLLIQFQNNGVVDDSQLPKDRFSAERLKGVDSTLKIQPAKLEDSAVYLCASSTGDGSRNTDTQYFGPGTRLTVL.

V gene TRBV27 combines with J gene TRBJ1-6, with unresolved D. Trimming left V 10 bases short and J 7 bases short, with 20 bases between. Germline V gene lookup returns CDR1 MNHEY and CDR2 SMNVEV (reference sequence). This CDR3 has 15 residues. CDR3 coding DNA: TGTGCCACTTTAACCCCTAACAGCTCGAATTCACCCCTCCACTTT. Its translation is CATLTPNSSNSPLHF.

This clone was seen more than once but under ten times. The chain employs TRBV7-8 and TRBJ1-6; weak D call: TRBD1 (6 bases). Trimming took 5 bases from V and 3 from J, leaving 14 bases between them. In germline, CDR1 is SGHVS, CDR2 FQNEAQ. This CDR3 has 16 amino acids. In DNA form, the CDR3 reads TGTGCCAGCAGCCTACAAGGGGGAAACTATAATTCACCCCTCCACTTT. Translation gives CASSLQGGNYNSPLHF.

The chain recombines TRBV9 with TRBJ1-2; 8 bases align to TRBD1. Losses at the gene ends were 3 bases for V and 8 bases for J; bases not matched to a gene: 9. The CDR3 has 14 amino acids. Germline-derived CDR1 and CDR2 are SGDLS and YYNGEE. CDR3 DNA sequence: TGTGCCAGCAGCGAACAGACAGGGGCACGGGGCTACACCTTC. Translated: CASSEQTGARGYTF.

This rearrangement joins TRBV9 to TRBJ2-1; tentative D call: TRBD2 (6 bases). Per the germline V gene, CDR1 is SGDLS and CDR2 is YYNGEE. The CDR3 length is 16 residues. The V end was cut by 4 bases, the J end by 0 bases, with 14 bases between. The CDR3 DNA is TGTGCCAGCAGCCCCCACGGGGGTGGCTCCTACAATGAGCAGTTCTTC. Protein: CASSPHGGGSYNEQFF.

This rearrangement joins TRBV5-1 to TRBJ2-2; 9 nucleotides match TRBD1. Germline trimming cut 1 base from V and 4 bases from J; bases unmatched to any gene: 5. The CDR3 covers 16 residues. CDR1 and CDR2 (germline): SGHRS, YFSETQ. CDR3 region: CASSLTGGAGTGELFF. The CDR3 region has the DNA TGCGCCAGCAGCTTGACAGGGGGCGCGGGCACCGGGGAGCTGTTTTTT.

This clone was picked up one time. The chain combines TRBV6-1 with TRBJ1-2; a weak D match, TRBD1 (6 bases). V was pared by 6 bases and J by 6 bases, with 17 bases between. The CDR3 runs to 14 residues. In germline, CDR1 is MNHNS, CDR2 SASEGT. CDR3 nucleotide sequence: TGTGCCAGCAGGGGAAGACACAGGGACCATGGCTACACCTTC. Its protein is CASRGRHRDHGYTF.

The chain uses TRBV7-4 and TRBJ2-7; the match to TRBD1 covers 9 bases. This CDR3 region has 16 residues. The ends lost 5 bases at V and 3 bases at J; junction bases unmatched: 11. The germline CDR1 and CDR2 sequences are SGHVT and SQSDAQ. CDR3 protein: CASSIGDRVPVYEQYF. CDR3 DNA sequence: TGTGCCAGCAGCATAGGGGACAGGGTACCCGTCTACGAGCAGTACTTC.

The gene calls are TRBV10-3 and TRBJ2-1; no firm D call. V lost 5 bases, J lost 4 bases, and 9 bases lay in between. The germline gives CDR1 ENHRY, CDR2 SYGVKD. The CDR3 consists of 13 residues. The CDR3 nucleotides are TGTGCCATCAGTCCCACAGTTTACAATGAGCAGTTCTTC. Its protein is CAISPTVYNEQFF.